This TCR beta chain was captured in a study of human T cells and chemical hapten exposure. Study in general: Per-sample TCR yield variation was attributed mainly to small pooled library volume differences. Study-level points and caveats: As patch test score rose, PT1 expanded TCR counts tended to rise as well.

This clonotype was detected ten times or more. The antigen is unknown. It was the library that attached unique molecular identifiers to individual cDNA molecules. TCRdb re-derived calls from the RACE reads in MiXCR, one entry per CDR3 protein. Among a few hundred thousand distinct CDR3 sequences listed, around 7.7% were seen once. The CDR3 spans 14 residues. Deletions cut 4 bases from V and 6 bases from J, with 11 bases between. The germline V gene encodes CDR1 SGDLS and CDR2 YYNGEE. Sample time point: pre-sensitization, week 0. Treatment in this sample: therapeutic diphenylcyclopropenone sensitization with weekly scalp DPC.

This clonotype was obtained from a man aged 18 to 30 with alopecia areata. Some clones in this sample may be carry-over from other donors' samples. The chain combines TRBV9 with TRBJ1-6; the D gene is possibly TRBD1 (5 bases). The sample in question was whole blood, obtained in connection with sensitization to the hapten diphenylcyclopropenone (DPC). CDR3 in amino acids: CASSPTVSNSPLHF. In DNA form, the CDR3 reads TGTGCCAGCAGCCCGACAGTCTCTAATTCACCCCTCCACTTT.